This T cell receptor (beta chain) was sequenced for a study of breast tumors, draining lymph nodes, adjacent tissues. TCRdb reprocessed the multiplex PCR reads via MiXCR and lists one record per CDR3 protein. The sample contains approximately 100,000 distinct CDR3 sequences, over 20% of which appear only once. This clonotype was recorded many times. Its specificity is not known. A much larger clone sits a single nucleotide away, making a read error possible. Broader study findings: Tumors had less TCR diversity than lymph nodes, more than nontumor tissue.

Samples came from axillary lymph nodes draining the breast cancer. This clonotype was sampled from a female donor with breast cancer. Some clones in this sample may be carry-over from other donors' samples. The material sequenced was axillary lymph node tissue.

The CDR3, as DNA: TGTGCCAGCAGCTCGAGCTCCTACGAGCAGTACTTC. Encoded protein: CASSSSSYEQYF. The chain couples TRBV7-2 to TRBJ2-7; D uncertain. Germline V gene data show CDR1 as SGHTA and CDR2 as FQGNSA. Trimming shortened V by 4 bases and J by 0 bases, and 4 bases separated the two germline ends. The CDR3 contains 12 residues.